These 7 T cell receptor beta chains were sequenced from one sample in a study of cytomegalovirus exposure and HLA in healthy donors. PCR primers comprised 60 Vbeta and 13 Jbeta primers. The method was immunoSEQ multiplex PCR; TCRdb's version includes in-frame clones alone and lacks a portion of them. The top ten hold approximately 0.9% of the sample, which has some 120,000 clones, around three quarters seen once. The sample consisted of PBMCs. The receptors come from a woman under 40 in good health and CMV-seronegative.

The chain couples TRBV28 to TRBJ1-6; TRBD1 agrees at 8 bases. The CDR3 covers 13 residues. The V gene end was trimmed by 7 bases and the J gene end by 7 bases; junction bases not matched to a gene: 3. Germline V gene data show CDR1 as MDHEN and CDR2 as SYDVKM. The CDR3 DNA sequence: TGTGCCAGCAAACAGGGGGTGAATTCACCCCTCCACTTT. Translation gives CASKQGVNSPLHF.

The gene calls are TRBV30 and TRBJ1-3; maybe TRBD1 (5 bases). The CDR3 has 14 residues. V shed 5 bases and J shed 8 bases, with 19 bases lying between them. CDR1 and CDR2 from the germline V gene are GTSNPN and SVGIG (reference sequence). CDR3 loop: CAWARGREGYTIYF. In DNA, the CDR3 is TGTGCCTGGGCCCGCGGCAGGGAAGGATACACCATATATTTT.

This clone was counted between two and nine times. The chain uses TRBV19 and TRBJ1-4; no clear D gene. Trimming cost V 4 bases and J 4 bases, with 4 bases left between them. Germline loops: CDR1 LNHDA, CDR2 SQIVND (reference sequence). The CDR3 consists of 12 residues. CDR3 region: CASSTINEKLFF. The DNA of the CDR3 is TGTGCCAGTAGTACTATTAATGAAAAACTGTTTTTT.

The chain is built from TRBV7-8 and TRBJ2-1; 8 positions match TRBD2. Germline trimming cut 1 base from V and 6 bases from J; bases unmatched to any gene: 11. Germline V gene data show CDR1 as SGHVS and CDR2 as FQNEAQ. This CDR3 spans 17 amino acids. CDR3 in DNA: TGTGCCAGCAGCTTAGACTCGCAGGCCAGCGGGGGCAATGAGCAGTTCTTC. It translates to CASSLDSQASGGNEQFF.

This sequence joins TRBV25-1 and TRBJ1-1; maybe TRBD1 (5 bases). Germline lookup yields CDR1 MGHDK and CDR2 SYGVNS. The CDR3 totals 14 residues. The V end was cut by 6 bases, the J end by 6 bases, with 17 bases between. The CDR3 DNA sequence: TGTGCCAGCAGGCCTGGGGGGAAGAGACCTGAAGCTTTCTTT. Amino acid sequence: CASRPGGKRPEAFF.

CDR3 sequence reads: CASSEYGSSYEQYF. Written as DNA, the CDR3 is TGTGCCAGCAGTGAATACGGGAGCTCCTACGAGCAGTACTTC. The V gene is TRBV2, the J gene TRBJ2-7, with a weak D call TRBD2 (6 bases). CDR3 length: 14 amino acids. Per the germline V gene, CDR1 is SNHLY and CDR2 is FYNNEI. V lost 2 bases, J lost 0 bases, and 8 bases lay in between.

This clone has more than one count but fewer than ten. The chain uses TRBV2 and TRBJ1-4; D unresolved. With 8 bases removed from V and 1 base from J, the gap between germline ends came to 8 bases. Germline CDR1 SNHLY, CDR2 FYNNEI. The length of the CDR3 is 13 residues. The CDR3: CASWEVTNEKLFF. CDR3 DNA sequence: TGTGCCAGCTGGGAGGTAACTAATGAAAAACTGTTTTTT.